These 18 T cell receptor beta chains share one sample of origin, sequenced in a study of T cell clonality in common variable immunodeficiency. The study, taken as a whole, reports: In common variable immunodeficiency, TCR beta chains reportedly carried fewer deletions and N-nucleotide insertions.

This table comes from immunoSEQ multiplex PCR, and its TCRdb copy is limited to in-frame clones, with some not included. The repertoire consists of 20,000 to 30,000 clones, none detected only once. Which antigens these TCRs recognize remains unknown. Sequencing was carried out using peripheral blood mononuclear cells. The origin of the receptors is a human donor with common variable immunodeficiency.

In this sample, this clone turned up many times. The CDR3 extends 3 residues past the end of the read, so its final part is completed from the germline J gene. The rearrangement links TRBV2 to TRBJ2-1, with 8 bases aligning to TRBD1. The CDR3 runs to 14 residues. Germline assignment: CDR1 SNHLY and CDR2 FYNNEI. The ends lost 7 bases at V and 5 bases at J; junction bases unmatched: 7. The CDR3 reads CASKGGRGHNEQFF. Partial CDR3 DNA: TGTGCCAGCAAGGGAGGCAGGGGGCACAATGAG.

This clone was detected only a few times. The CDR3 is cut off 3 residues early in the read; its end comes from the germline J gene. This rearrangement joins TRBV10-2 to TRBJ2-1; D might be TRBD1 (6 bases). The CDR3 length is 14 residues. Germline CDR1 reads WSHSY; CDR2 reads SAAADI. V dropped 8 bases and J dropped 0 bases, with 11 bases sitting between them. CDR3 sequence: CASGMGASYNEQFF. CDR3 bases read: TGCGCCAGCGGGATGGGGGCCTCCTACAATGAG.

There are many counts of this clone. The read ends 3 residues before the CDR3 terminus; that terminus is restored from the germline J gene. The rearrangement links TRBV12-3 or TRBV12-4 to TRBJ2-7; 10 positions match TRBD2. J lost 4 bases, V lost 3 bases, and 12 bases had no gene match. The CDR3 sequence is 17 residues long. Partial CDR3 DNA: TGTGCCAGCAGTTTGGATCTAGCGGGAGCTTCCGGTTACGAG. Amino acids: CASSLDLAGASGYE. The CDR3 in full is CASSLDLAGASGYEQYF.

A word on this clone: The read falls 3 residues short of the CDR3 end, and the missing part is taken from the germline J gene. The chain combines TRBV20-1 with TRBJ1-4; the D is unclear. V was clipped by 3 bases and J by 1 base, with 6 bases between them. CDR1 is DFQATT, CDR2 SNEGSKA, per germline (reference sequence). The CDR3 is 13 residues long. CDR3 region: CSASEGTNEKLFF. The CDR3 bases that were read are TGCAGTGCTAGTGAGGGAACTAATGAAAAA.

This clone has only a few counts. Read coverage stops 3 residues before the CDR3 terminus; the germline J gene supplies the remainder. This chain uses TRBV5-6 with TRBJ1-3, with D unclear. The CDR3 runs to 13 residues. Trimming shortened V by 4 bases and J by 0 bases, and 5 bases separated the two germline ends. Germline-derived CDR1 and CDR2 are SGHDT and YYEEEE. The CDR3 region is CASSPISGNTIYF. The part of the CDR3 DNA that was read is TGTGCCAGCAGCCCTATCTCTGGAAACACC.

Ten or more counts support this clone. The CDR3 extends 3 residues past the end of the read, so its final part is completed from the germline J gene. The J gene is TRBJ1-1, the V gene TRBV5-4; tentative D call: TRBD1 (5 bases). This CDR3 is 13 amino acids long. V was pared by 5 bases and J by 5 bases, with 13 bases between. CDR1 is SGHNT, CDR2 YYREEE, per germline (reference sequence). The CDR3: CASREGRSTEAFF. CDR3 DNA, as far as it was read: TGTGCCAGCAGGGAGGGGAGGAGTACTGAA.

The DNA read from the CDR3 is TGCAGTGCCCTGGGGAGGGGTAGCGGGGTATTGTCGAATGAG. This encodes CSALGRGSGVLSNE. The entire CDR3 reads CSALGRGSGVLSNEQFF. The chain employs TRBV20-1 and TRBJ2-1; 8 bases are shared with TRBD2. The read terminates 3 residues ahead of where the CDR3 ends, so the germline J gene completes it. Germline V lookup: CDR1 DFQATT, CDR2 SNEGSKA (reference sequence). V was pared by 6 bases and J by 7 bases, with 20 bases of the junction left unmatched. The length of the CDR3 is 17 residues.

This clone was picked up many times. The CDR3 bases that were read are TGTGCCAGCAGCCTACTAGCGGAAAGCTCCTACGAG. Translated: CASSLLAESSYE. The complete CDR3 sequence is CASSLLAESSYEQYF. J is TRBJ2-7 and V is TRBV13; 8 bases line up with TRBD2. The read comes to an end 3 residues before the CDR3 does, leaving the germline J gene to fill in the end. Trimming removed 5 bases from V and 0 bases from J; junction bases left unmatched: 6. Germline V gene lookup returns CDR1 PRHDT and CDR2 FYEKMQ (reference sequence). This CDR3 region has 15 residues.

The table lists this clone with a few counts. Read sequence stops 3 residues before the CDR3 end, and the germline J gene provides the missing end. The rearrangement joins TRBV5-1 to TRBJ1-2, with 9 nucleotides matching TRBD1. The CDR3 spans 14 residues. Trimming took 0 bases from V and 7 from J; bases not matched to a gene: 4. Germline CDR1 and CDR2: SGHRS and YFSETQ. The CDR3 bases that were read are TGCGCCAGCAGCTTGGCCGGACAGGGGACTGGC. Residues: CASSLAGQGTG. The full CDR3 sequence reads CASSLAGQGTGYTF. The whole variable domain, filled in from reference TRBV5-1 and TRBJ1-2, reads KAGVTQTPRYLIKTRGQQVTLSCSPISGHRSVSWYQQTPGQGLQFLFEYFSETQRNKGNFPGRFSGRQFSNSRSEMNVSTLELGDSALYLCASSLAGQGTGYTFGSGTRLTVV.

There are many counts of this clone. Read sequence stops 3 residues before the CDR3 end, and the germline J gene provides the missing end. The chain carries TRBV5-1 and TRBJ2-7, with D perhaps TRBD1 (7 bases). The V end lost 4 bases, the J end lost 3 bases, and 11 bases lay between the germline ends. The CDR3 length is 13 residues. CDR1 and CDR2 from the germline V gene are SGHRS and YFSETQ. The CDR3 is CASSPQGGYEQYF. The covered CDR3 bases are TGCGCCAGCAGCCCGCAGGGGGGCTACGAG.

This clone showed up many times. The read falls 3 residues short of the CDR3 end, and the missing part is taken from the germline J gene. V usage is TRBV18 and J usage is TRBJ1-5, with D possibly being TRBD1 (6 bases). The V and J ends lost 3 bases and 0 bases respectively, with 15 bases between them. The germline V gene encodes CDR1 KGHSH and CDR2 LQKENI. CDR3 length: 17 amino acids. CDR3: CASSPLSRTVSNQPQHF. Incomplete CDR3 DNA: TGTGCCAGCTCACCTTTATCACGGACAGTTAGCAATCAGCCC.

Many counts were recorded for this clone. Read data end 3 residues before the CDR3 end; the end is taken from the germline J gene. The chain is built from TRBV10-3 and TRBJ2-4; D remains unclear. This CDR3 is 17 amino acids long. V shed 6 bases and J shed 0 bases, with 18 bases lying between them. Germline V gene sequence: CDR1 ENHRY, CDR2 SYGVKD. The covered CDR3 bases are TGTGCCATCAGCCTAGAAACCTCCGTGGGAGCCAAAAACATT. Translation gives CAISLETSVGAKNI. The full CDR3 protein is CAISLETSVGAKNIQYF.

This clone was seen a few times. Coverage ceases 3 residues before the CDR3 finishes, and the germline J gene fills in the end. The V and J genes are TRBV20-1 and TRBJ2-1, with D possibly matching TRBD2 (6 bases). The CDR3 runs 15 residues. The germline CDR1 and CDR2 sequences are DFQATT and SNEGSKA (reference sequence). The V gene lost 2 bases and the J gene lost 1 base, with 12 bases spanning the gap. Here the CDR3 reads CSARRLVSSYNEQFF. The CDR3 DNA, read in part, is TGCAGTGCTAGAAGACTAGTATCGTCCTACAATGAG.

This clone showed up just a few times. The read terminates 3 residues before the CDR3 end, so the remaining end is supplied by the germline J gene. The chain couples TRBV20-1 to TRBJ2-7, with D possibly TRBD1 on 5 matching bases. The CDR3 totals 13 residues. Germline CDR1 DFQATT, CDR2 SNEGSKA (reference sequence). V gave up 6 bases and J gave up 0 bases, with 12 bases separating them. The CDR3 DNA, read in part, is TGCAGTGCCCGTGACAGAAACTCCTACGAG. Encoded protein: CSARDRNSYE. The complete CDR3 sequence is CSARDRNSYEQYF.

By sample share, this clone is medium-sized. Coverage ceases 3 residues before the CDR3 finishes, and the germline J gene fills in the end. The sample contains more than one DNA sequence encoding this CDR3. The chain is built from TRBV19 and TRBJ1-3, with D perhaps matching TRBD1 (6 bases). CDR3 size: 13 residues. Germline lookup yields CDR1 LNHDA and CDR2 SQIVND (reference sequence). Trimming cost V 8 bases and J 4 bases, with 12 bases left between them. CDR3 bases read: TGTGCCAGTGGAACAGGGACGGGAAACACC. Amino acid sequence: CASGTGTGNT. The CDR3, in full, reads CASGTGTGNTIYF.

The sample holds many counts of this clone. The read gets to within 3 residues of the CDR3 end, and the germline J gene fills in the rest. The chain employs TRBV20-1 and TRBJ2-3; 11 bases line up with TRBD2. CDR1 is DFQATT and CDR2 is SNEGSKA in the germline V gene (reference sequence). The CDR3 is 16 residues long. The trim removed 6 bases at V and 3 bases at J, leaving 11 bases unmatched. The CDR3 loop reads CSATRSSGGATDTQYF. CDR3 DNA, as far as it was read: TGCAGTGCCACCCGGAGTAGCGGGGGGGCGACAGATACG.

This clone was counted between two and nine times. The CDR3 spells CASSLVLAATDTQYF. CDR3 bases read: TGTGCCAGCAGCTTAGTCCTAGCGGCCACAGATACG. The rearrangement links TRBV7-9 to TRBJ2-3; 7 bases map to TRBD2. The read finishes 3 residues shy of the CDR3 end, and the germline J gene is used to complete it. J lost 2 bases, V lost 1 base, and 3 bases had no gene match. The CDR3 runs to 15 residues. Germline V gene sequence: CDR1 SEHNR, CDR2 FQNEAQ (reference sequence).

To note about this clone: Sequencing ends 3 residues short of the CDR3 end; the germline J gene provides the rest. The chain links TRBV20-1 to TRBJ2-5; D uncertain. This CDR3 region has 11 residues. Trimming took 5 bases from V and 4 from J, leaving 8 bases between them. Per germline, CDR1 DFQATT and CDR2 SNEGSKA (reference sequence). Incomplete CDR3 DNA: TGCAGTGCTGCTCACTCAGAGACC. Translation gives CSAAHSET. The entire CDR3 is CSAAHSETQYF.